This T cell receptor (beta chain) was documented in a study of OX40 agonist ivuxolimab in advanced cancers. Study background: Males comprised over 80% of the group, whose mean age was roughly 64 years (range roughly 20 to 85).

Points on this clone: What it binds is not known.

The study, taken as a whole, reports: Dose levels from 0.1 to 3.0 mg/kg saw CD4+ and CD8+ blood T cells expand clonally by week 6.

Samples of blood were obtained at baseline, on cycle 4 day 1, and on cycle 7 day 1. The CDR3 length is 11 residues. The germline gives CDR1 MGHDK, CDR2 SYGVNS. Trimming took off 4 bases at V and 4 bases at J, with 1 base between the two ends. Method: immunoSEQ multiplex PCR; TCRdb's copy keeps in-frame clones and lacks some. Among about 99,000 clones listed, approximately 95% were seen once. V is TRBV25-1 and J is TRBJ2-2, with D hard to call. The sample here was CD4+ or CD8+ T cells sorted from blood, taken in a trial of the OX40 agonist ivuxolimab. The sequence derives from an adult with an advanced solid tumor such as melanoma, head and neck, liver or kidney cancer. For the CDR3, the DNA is TGTGCCAGCAGTGCCACCGGGGAGCTGTTTTTT. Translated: CASSATGELFF. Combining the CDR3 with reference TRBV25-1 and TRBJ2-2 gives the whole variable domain EADIYQTPRYLVIGTGKKITLECSQTMGHDKMYWYQQDPGMELHLIHYSYGVNSTEKGDLSSESTVSRIRTEHFPLTLESARPSHTSQYLCASSATGELFFGEGSRLTVL.